A selection of T cell receptor beta chains follows, all from one sample in a study of CD8+ T cells in alopecia areata. Clones were sequenced by immunoSEQ multiplex PCR, and TCRdb holds only the in-frame ones, with some missing. In the table there are some 25,000 clones, 40% to 60% of which are singletons. The sequenced sample consisted of NKG2D-high CD8+ T cells sorted from blood. The receptors originated from a human donor with alopecia areata. The conserved cysteine and the conserved F or W are not part of the CDR3 here. The size of a clone is reported for some rows only, either as once, few or many, or as a class for expanded clones.

TRBV11-2	few	TRBJ1-1	ASSSGQGKAF
TRBV29-1	few	TRBJ2-6	SAQWGFGANVLT
TRBV5-6	-	TRBJ1-2	ASSVGDSLSGYT
TRBV14	-	TRBJ2-7	ASSQPGLSSYEQY
TRBV13	-	TRBJ1-2	ASSNSYRGYT
TRBV19	few	-	ASRGRAYEQY
TRBV10-3	few	TRBJ2-7	AIREAGEGIYEQY
TRBV29-1	few	TRBJ2-7	SVAQGRYEQY
TRBV2	medium-sized	TRBJ2-1	ASRADPGEF
TRBV27	-	TRBJ2-3	ASSPTPYTQY
TRBV10-3	-	TRBJ2-7	AISESLRERYEQY
TRBV19	-	TRBJ1-1	ASSDRVGRKNTEAF
TRBV6-5	-	TRBJ2-3	ASKTTGTDTQY
TRBV5-1	-	TRBJ2-5	ASSIPSGWKETQY
TRBV27	once	TRBJ2-2	ASSSQGMNTGELF
TRBV28	-	TRBJ2-5	ASSLSARTQY
TRBV19	few	TRBJ2-3	ASSIGLGVADTQY
TRBV7-8	-	TRBJ1-1	ASSLRGWAEAF
TRBV14	-	TRBJ1-2	ASSRTANYGYT
TRBV10-3	-	TRBJ2-4	AISGEGTSRNIQY
TRBV27	-	TRBJ2-3	ASTQDKAADTQY
TRBV28	few	TRBJ2-7	ASSSRDRVYEQY
TRBV6-6	-	TRBJ1-1	ASSYRTSMNTEAF
TRBV2	-	TRBJ1-1	ASSAYLQGEDTEAF
TRBV2	-	TRBJ2-7	ASRLEGLYEQY
TRBV10-3	few	TRBJ2-2	AISETLLNTGELF
TRBV4-1	-	TRBJ1-2	ASSHPDRLGDGYT
TRBV27	-	TRBJ2-1	AGGKGYNEQF
TRBV5-1	-	TRBJ1-1	ASSWTGRNTEAF
TRBV7-7	-	TRBJ2-1	ASSPGLAGGNEQF
TRBV7-2	few	TRBJ2-3	ASSPIYGSGGTDTQY
TRBV15	once	TRBJ1-4	ATSREGGPEKLF
TRBV6-5	-	TRBJ1-1	ASNTQGTEAF
TRBV2	-	TRBJ2-1	ASSGPSGRVYNEQF
TRBV19	-	TRBJ2-5	ASSLQTGLETQY
TRBV27	few	TRBJ1-1	ASSFGGNTEAF
TRBV7-9	-	TRBJ2-4	ASSLAGGVNIQY
TRBV7-3	-	TRBJ2-1	ASSLGVASGEQF
TRBV25-1	-	TRBJ2-3	ASSDFTDTQY
TRBV19	few	TRBJ2-7	ASRGTVYEQY
TRBV6-6	-	TRBJ2-7	ASSYVVAGYYEQY
TRBV9	-	TRBJ2-1	ASSVGSSMGEQF
TRBV7-6	-	TRBJ2-2	ASSPEGRLAGELF
TRBV7-3	-	TRBJ1-1	ASSRTVNTEAF
TRBV6-6	few	TRBJ2-6	ASRPPGANVLT
TRBV14	-	TRBJ2-1	ASSPHGFVGGRLYNEQF
TRBV29-1	few	TRBJ2-3	SVLRETDTQY